The 20 T cell receptor beta chains in this list originate from one sample, sequenced in a study of blood T cell repertoires in COVID-19. Measured with immunoSEQ multiplex PCR; TCRdb has only the in-frame clones, and not every one. The sample lists fewer than 250,000 clones, around four fifths occurring once. Sequenced: peripheral blood. Receptors originate from a woman aged 70-85 years with active or convalescent COVID-19.

The CDR3 loop reads CASSPQGASYEQYF. The CDR3 nucleotides are TGTGCCAGCTCACCACAGGGGGCCTCCTACGAGCAGTACTTC. V usage is TRBV18 and J usage is TRBJ2-7; 7 positions match TRBD1. V shed 1 base, J shed 0 bases, and the junction held 0 bases outside the gene matches. The CDR3 spans 14 residues. The germline V gene encodes CDR1 KGHSH and CDR2 LQKENI.

V is TRBV11-2 and J is TRBJ2-7, with D uncertain. CDR3 size: 13 residues. Germline values: CDR1 SGHAT, CDR2 FQNNGV. Trimming took 1 base from V and 3 from J, leaving 7 bases between them. In DNA form, the CDR3 reads TGTGCCAGCAGCTTAGGCGGAATCTACGAGCAGTACTTC. Translation: CASSLGGIYEQYF.

CDR3 sequence (DNA): TGCAGCGTCGGGAGGGGCAGGAATCAGCCCCAGCATTTT. Its translation: CSVGRGRNQPQHF. The chain uses TRBV29-1 and TRBJ1-5; D is possibly TRBD1 (5 bases). The V and J ends lost 6 bases and 4 bases respectively, with 13 bases between them. The CDR3 runs 13 residues. From germline, CDR1 is SQVTM and CDR2 ANQGSEA. Variable domain in full (rest from reference TRBV29-1 and TRBJ1-5): SAVISQKPSRDICQRGTSLTIQCQVDSQVTMMFWYRQQPGQSLTLIATANQGSEATYESGFVIDKFPISRPNLTFSTLTVSNMSPEDSSIYLCSVGRGRNQPQHFGDGTRLSIL.

This chain joins TRBV18 and TRBJ2-7, with 13 bases that match TRBD2. The CDR3 spans 17 residues. Germline assignment: CDR1 KGHSH and CDR2 LQKENI. V was pared by 5 bases and J by 5 bases, with 12 bases of the junction left unmatched. For the CDR3, the DNA is TGTGCCAGCTCAGAATACTCACCACTAGCGGGAGGGGACGAGCAGTACTTC. Protein: CASSEYSPLAGGDEQYF.

The CDR3 sequence: CASSPEAGASNEQFF. CDR3 coding DNA: TGTGCCAGCTCACCGGAAGCGGGAGCTTCCAATGAGCAGTTCTTC. V gene TRBV18 combines with J gene TRBJ2-1; 8 nucleotides align to TRBD2. Germline V gene lookup returns CDR1 KGHSH and CDR2 LQKENI. V lost 3 bases and J lost 6; bases outside the gene matches: 7. CDR3 length equals 15 residues.

The chain is built from TRBV5-1 and TRBJ1-1, with D perhaps matching TRBD1 (6 bases). This CDR3 region has 15 residues. Germline V CDR1 and CDR2: SGHRS, YFSETQ. V lost 0 bases to trimming and J lost 2 bases, with 11 bases between them. CDR3 amino acids: CASSLGGTTNTEAFF. CDR3 bases: TGCGCCAGCAGCTTGGGTGGGACAACTAACACTGAAGCTTTCTTT.

The V gene is TRBV12-3 or TRBV12-4, the J gene TRBJ1-2; 7 bases are a match to TRBD1. The ends lost 4 bases at V and 6 bases at J; junction bases unmatched: 5. CDR3 length equals 13 residues. The CDR3 is CASSSGTADGYTF. The CDR3 DNA reads as TGTGCCAGCAGTTCCGGGACAGCCGATGGCTACACCTTC.

The chain links TRBV19 to TRBJ2-2; 8 bases line up with TRBD1. Germline CDR1 and CDR2: LNHDA and SQIVND (reference sequence). V was pared by 2 bases and J by 0 bases, with 2 bases of the junction left unmatched. This CDR3 contains 16 residues. CDR3 sequence reads: CASSISRGPNTGELFF. The CDR3 nucleotides are TGTGCCAGTAGTATATCCAGGGGGCCGAACACCGGGGAGCTGTTTTTT.

V usage is TRBV28 and J usage is TRBJ1-2; D gene uncertain. Germline CDR1 is MDHEN and CDR2 is SYDVKM. V was pared by 2 bases and J by 6 bases, with 7 bases between. CDR3 length equals 12 residues. The DNA for the CDR3 is TGTGCCAGCAGTTTAGAGGGCGATGGCTACACCTTC. Its protein is CASSLEGDGYTF.

The table lists this clone with a count of one. The rearrangement joins TRBV30 to TRBJ2-7, with 9 bases lining up with TRBD1. Losses at the gene ends were 3 bases for V and 5 bases for J; bases not matched to a gene: 5. Looked up from germline, CDR1 is GTSNPN and CDR2 is SVGIG (reference sequence). The length of the CDR3 is 13 residues. In nucleotides, the CDR3 is TGTGCCTGGAGCTCGGACAGGGGTAACGAGCAGTACTTC. Residues: CAWSSDRGNEQYF.

J is TRBJ2-7 and V is TRBV6-5, with D uncertain. V was trimmed by 0 bases and J by 5 bases, leaving 8 bases between them. CDR1 is MNHEY and CDR2 is SVGAGI in the germline V gene. There are 13 residues in the CDR3. This chain's CDR3 is CASSYSRANEQYF. Written as DNA, the CDR3 is TGTGCCAGCAGTTACTCTCGCGCAAACGAGCAGTACTTC.

The rearrangement joins TRBV5-1 to TRBJ1-3; D not certain. Germline V gives CDR1 SGHRS, CDR2 YFSETQ. The CDR3 has 13 amino acids. V was pared by 0 bases and J by 4 bases, with 5 bases between. The DNA for the CDR3 is TGCGCCAGCAGCTTGGTTCAGGGAAACACCATATATTTT. Amino acid sequence: CASSLVQGNTIYF.

The chain recombines TRBV4-2 with TRBJ2-2; D perhaps matches TRBD2 (5 bases). The V end lost 4 bases, the J end lost 4 bases, and 7 bases lay between the germline ends. Germline CDR1 LGHNA, CDR2 YNFKEQ. The CDR3 has 13 amino acids. DNA of the CDR3: TGTGCCAGCAGCCGGGAGCGCACCGGGGAGCTGTTTTTT. Its translation is CASSRERTGELFF.

This clone has just a few counts. V usage is TRBV24-1 and J usage is TRBJ1-5, with no clear D. Germline loops: CDR1 KGHDR, CDR2 SFDVKD. V was clipped by 5 bases and J by 2 bases, with 9 bases between them. The CDR3 totals 14 residues. CDR3 amino acids: CATSARGGNQPQHF. CDR3 in DNA: TGTGCCACCAGTGCCCGGGGAGGCAATCAGCCCCAGCATTTT.

The chain employs TRBV2 and TRBJ1-6; D uncertain. Trimming pared 0 bases from V and 13 bases from J, leaving 10 bases between. Germline CDR1 is SNHLY and CDR2 is FYNNEI. The CDR3 length is 13 residues. The CDR3, as DNA: TGTGCCAGCAGTGAAGCTCCGGTGAGGCCCCTCCACTTT. Protein: CASSEAPVRPLHF.

V is TRBV11-2 and J is TRBJ2-7, with D tentatively TRBD1 (5 bases). V was clipped by 4 bases and J by 6 bases, with 13 bases between them. The germline CDR1 and CDR2 sequences are SGHAT and FQNNGV. The CDR3 runs 13 residues. DNA for the CDR3: TGTGCCAGCAGCTCCAGGGATATAGGCGAGCAGTACTTC. Residues: CASSSRDIGEQYF.

This clone has just a few counts. The chain carries TRBV13 and TRBJ2-1, with D possibly TRBD1 on 5 matching bases. V was cut by 1 base and J by 0 bases, with 16 bases left in between. CDR3 length: 18 residues. Germline CDR1 reads PRHDT; CDR2 reads FYEKMQ (reference sequence). The CDR3 DNA follows: TGTGCCAGCAGCTTAGTGACAGTAAACACCCCCTCCTACAATGAGCAGTTCTTC. Its protein is CASSLVTVNTPSYNEQFF.

The genes are TRBV5-1 and TRBJ2-2; D remains unclear. The length of the CDR3 is 15 residues. Trimming stripped 0 bases from V and 3 bases from J, with 9 bases between. Germline V gene lookup returns CDR1 SGHRS and CDR2 YFSETQ. The CDR3 nucleotides read TGCGCCAGCAGCTTGGCCGGGTTGGACACCGGGGAGCTGTTTTTT. It specifies CASSLAGLDTGELFF.

A few counts support this clone. The chain carries TRBV28 and TRBJ2-7, with TRBD1 matching over 8 bases. Germline V gene data show CDR1 as MDHEN and CDR2 as SYDVKM. The CDR3 consists of 15 residues. V was clipped by 1 base and J by 1 base; unmatched bases: 3. The CDR3 loop reads CASSLLGTGSYEQYF. The DNA for the CDR3 is TGTGCCAGCAGTTTATTGGGGACAGGATCCTACGAGCAGTACTTC.

This chain uses TRBV7-3 with TRBJ1-2, with 8 nucleotides matching TRBD1. Per the germline V gene, CDR1 is SGHTA and CDR2 is FQGTGA. V trimming: 5 bases; J trimming: 3 bases; junction bases outside the gene matches: 8. This CDR3 comprises 15 residues. Written as DNA, the CDR3 is TGTGCCAGCAGCCCCTCGACAGGGGCCCACTATGGCTACACCTTC. Its protein product is CASSPSTGAHYGYTF.